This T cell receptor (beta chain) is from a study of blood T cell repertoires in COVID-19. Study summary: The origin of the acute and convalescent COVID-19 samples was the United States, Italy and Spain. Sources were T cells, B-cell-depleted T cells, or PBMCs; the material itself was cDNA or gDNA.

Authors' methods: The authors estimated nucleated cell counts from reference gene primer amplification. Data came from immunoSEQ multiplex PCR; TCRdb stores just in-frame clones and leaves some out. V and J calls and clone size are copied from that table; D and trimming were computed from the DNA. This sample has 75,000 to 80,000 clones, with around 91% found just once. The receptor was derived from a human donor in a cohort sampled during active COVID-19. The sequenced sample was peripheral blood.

The CDR3 spells CASSYRGLRGETQYF. CDR3 nucleotides: TGTGCCAGCAGTTACCGGGGGTTACGGGGAGAGACCCAGTACTTC. The gene calls are TRBV6-2 or TRBV6-3 and TRBJ2-5; perhaps TRBD2 as D (6 bases). This CDR3 contains 15 residues. The ends were cut back, 2 bases at V and 4 bases at J, with 14 bases in the middle. The germline V gene encodes CDR1 MNHEY and CDR2 SVGEGT.